These 5 T cell receptor beta chains were sequenced from one sample in a study of T cells in Graves' hyperthyroidism and ophthalmopathy. Researchers took RNA transcripts and amplified the TCR beta CDR3 regions from them. During a first-round RT-PCR of the TCR CDR3, the HTBI primer set was used. MiXCR was run by TCRdb on the multiplex PCR reads, yielding one entry per CDR3 protein. Of approximately 500,000 distinct CDR3 sequences listed, just over 45% are singletons. The sequencing sample was made of peripheral blood or thyroid tissue (not recorded which). The receptor set was obtained from a woman aged 18-30 years with Graves' hyperthyroidism.

Regarding this clonotype: No conserved phenylalanine or tryptophan is present at the end of the CDR3, so a read error is the likely explanation. The limits of the CDR3 on the DNA are not certain, so only TCRdb's listed CDR3 is given. The V call is TRBV12-3 or TRBV12-4, the J call TRBJ2-2. The CDR3 is 8 amino acids in total, end residues counted. The CDR3 loop reads CASRSGFV.

This clonotype appeared a single time. Given a much more abundant clone one base away, this may be a read error. V is TRBV7-3 and J is TRBJ2-7, with 7 bases lining up with TRBD1. The CDR3 has 14 residues. From germline, CDR1 is SGHTA and CDR2 FQGTGA. The CDR3 sequence is CASSSRGLGYEQHF. CDR3 nucleotide sequence: TGTGCCAGCAGCTCGAGGGGGCTGGGGTACGAGCAGCACTTC.

There are many counts of this clonotype. This chain joins TRBV20-1 and TRBJ1-2; 12 nucleotides align to TRBD1. The junction had 3 bases not matched to a gene; V was cut back by 2 bases and J by 2 bases. The CDR3 extends over 15 amino acids. Germline lookup yields CDR1 DFQATT and CDR2 SNEGSKA (reference sequence). CDR3 nucleotide sequence: TGCAGTGCTAGACCTGGGACAGGGGGCAACTATGGCTACACCTTC. Protein sequence: CSARPGTGGNYGYTF.

The chain couples TRBV20-1 to TRBJ1-5, with TRBD1 identical over 7 bases. V shed 4 bases and J 4 bases; nucleotides not matched to a gene: 10. The CDR3 loop spans 15 amino acids. Germline loops: CDR1 DFQATT, CDR2 SNEGSKA (reference sequence). The CDR3: CSAKRAQGRNQPQHF. The CDR3 DNA reads as TGCAGTGCTAAAAGAGCACAGGGGAGGAATCAGCCCCAGCATTTT.

This clonotype was seen many times. V gene TRBV5-6 combines with J gene TRBJ2-7, with 15 bases lining up with TRBD2. Losses at the gene ends were 4 bases for V and 5 bases for J; bases not matched to a gene: 16. Germline V gives CDR1 SGHDT, CDR2 YYEEEE. The CDR3 is made up of 19 amino acids. The CDR3: CASSQPGTSGRSRSNEQYF. CDR3 in DNA: TGTGCCAGCAGCCAGCCCGGGACTAGCGGGAGGTCTCGTAGCAACGAGCAGTACTTC.